These 10 T cell receptor beta chains were all obtained from the same sample, sequenced in a study of blood T cell repertoires in COVID-19. Method: immunoSEQ multiplex PCR; TCRdb's copy keeps in-frame clones and lacks some. The data show a few hundred thousand clones, around 90% seen once. Sequenced sample: peripheral blood. These receptors were taken from a woman aged 55-69 years with COVID-19, enrolled during active disease.

The V and J genes are TRBV2 and TRBJ2-1; 7 bases fit TRBD2. V lost 6 bases to trimming and J lost 10 bases; unmatched junction nucleotides: 18. The CDR3 spans 16 residues. Germline V gene sequence: CDR1 SNHLY, CDR2 FYNNEI. The CDR3 reads CASSRVASGERREQFF. CDR3 DNA: TGTGCCAGCAGCCGAGTGGCTAGCGGTGAGAGGCGAGAGCAGTTCTTC.

This clone has only one observation. This chain joins TRBV19 and TRBJ1-2; 7 bases line up with TRBD1. The CDR3 has 14 residues. V lost 4 bases, J lost 4 bases, and 6 bases stayed unmatched. Germline V gene sequence: CDR1 LNHDA, CDR2 SQIVND (reference sequence). CDR3 nucleotide sequence: TGTGCCAGTAGTAGCTCCGGGACAGCCTATGGCTACACCTTC. As protein: CASSSSGTAYGYTF. Together with reference TRBV19 and TRBJ1-2, the CDR3 gives the full variable domain: DGGITQSPKYLFRKEGQNVTLSCEQNLNHDAMYWYRQDPGQGLRLIYYSQIVNDFQKGDIAEGYSVSREKKESFPLTVTSAQKNPTAFYLCASSSSGTAYGYTFGSGTRLTVV.

V usage is TRBV5-1 and J usage is TRBJ1-1; 7 bases are shared with TRBD1. The length of the CDR3 is 13 residues. The germline V gene has CDR1 SGHRS and CDR2 YFSETQ. The junction had 6 bases not matched to a gene; V was cut back by 4 bases and J by 6 bases. This CDR3 reads CASSPRGRAEAFF. The CDR3 DNA follows: TGCGCCAGCAGCCCCAGGGGGAGAGCTGAAGCTTTCTTT.

The J gene is TRBJ1-2, the V gene TRBV7-9, with 7 bases identical to TRBD1. CDR3 length equals 13 residues. CDR1 and CDR2 (germline): SEHNR, FQNEAQ (reference sequence). Trimming took 6 bases from V and 14 from J; bases not matched to a gene: 15. The CDR3 spells CASSPGTVFVGTF. The DNA for the CDR3 is TGTGCCAGCAGTCCCGGGACAGTCTTCGTGGGAACCTTC.

The chain uses TRBV6-5 and TRBJ1-2; TRBD1 might be the D (5 bases). Per germline, CDR1 MNHEY and CDR2 SVGAGI. The CDR3 totals 14 residues. V was cut by 0 bases and J by 3 bases, with 8 bases left in between. The CDR3 coding sequence is TGTGCCAGCAGTTACTCGGAAGGGGACTATGGCTACACCTTC. Protein: CASSYSEGDYGYTF.

V gene TRBV25-1 combines with J gene TRBJ1-1; D call uncertain. Germline CDR1 is MGHDK and CDR2 is SYGVNS. The CDR3 loop spans 12 amino acids. V was shortened by 6 bases and J by 0 bases, with 5 bases between the two germline ends. The CDR3 region has the DNA TGTGCCAGCAGATCATTGAACACTGAAGCTTTCTTT. Its translation: CASRSLNTEAFF.

CDR3 sequence reads: CASSEQDRYQPQHF. CDR3 DNA sequence: TGTGCCAGCAGCGAACAGGACAGGTATCAGCCCCAGCATTTT. The rearrangement links TRBV9 to TRBJ1-5, with 7 positions matching TRBD1. Losses at the gene ends were 3 bases for V and 5 bases for J; bases not matched to a gene: 5. Germline CDR1 is SGDLS and CDR2 is YYNGEE. This CDR3 is 14 amino acids long.

V gene TRBV4-1 combines with J gene TRBJ2-5; D may be TRBD2 (6 bases). Germline V gene lookup returns CDR1 MGHRA and CDR2 YSYEKL. V lost 1 base and J lost 5, with 17 bases in between. The CDR3 sequence is 16 residues long. The CDR3 DNA reads TGCGCCAGCAGCCAAGTGGGGGATCGGGGGAGGGAGACCCAGTACTTC. It is translated as CASSQVGDRGRETQYF.

The gene calls are TRBV3-1 (or the pseudogene TRBV3-2) and TRBJ1-5, with a possible D match to TRBD1 (5 bases). The CDR3 covers 13 residues. Deletions cut 2 bases from V and 7 bases from J, with 9 bases between. The germline CDR1 and CDR2 sequences are LGHDT and YNNKEL (reference sequence). The CDR3 loop is CASSQFGGQPQHF. The CDR3, as DNA: TGTGCCAGCAGCCAATTCGGGGGGCAGCCCCAGCATTTT.

The chain joins TRBV5-1 to TRBJ1-6; no clear D. CDR1 SGHRS and CDR2 YFSETQ come from the germline V gene. The CDR3 runs to 16 residues. Trimming left V 4 bases short and J 5 bases short, with 16 bases between. Here the CDR3 DNA reads TGCGCCAGCAGCCGGCAGCGGACGGGAAATAATTCACCCCTCCACTTT. The encoded protein is CASSRQRTGNNSPLHF.